This TCR beta chain was documented in a study of cytomegalovirus exposure and HLA in healthy donors. Whole-study results and caveats: In an earlier analysis, about 87% or about 30%: the productive usage of most TCR beta V segments. High specificity and sensitivity for cytomegalovirus status were reported for the classifier.

Notes on this clone: What it binds is unknown.

Nominal health characterized the donors when sampled, though unrecorded immune exposures were likely. The PCR was carried out with 60 Vbeta primers and 13 Jbeta primers. Repertoires were generated with immunoSEQ multiplex PCR, while TCRdb's copy carries only in-frame clones and drops some. The sample lists around 65,000 clones, 60% to 80% occurring once. This clonotype originated in a man aged 30 to 45 in good health and CMV-seronegative. Sequenced input: PBMCs.

The CDR3 DNA reads TGTGCCAGTAGCGGACGGTCGGGGGGGCAGTTCTTC. As protein: CASSGRSGGQFF. The rearrangement links TRBV19 to TRBJ2-1; 7 bases agree with TRBD2. V lost 6 bases, J lost 12 bases, and 8 bases stayed unmatched. The CDR3 length is 12 residues. CDR1 and CDR2 from the germline V gene are LNHDA and SQIVND (reference sequence).